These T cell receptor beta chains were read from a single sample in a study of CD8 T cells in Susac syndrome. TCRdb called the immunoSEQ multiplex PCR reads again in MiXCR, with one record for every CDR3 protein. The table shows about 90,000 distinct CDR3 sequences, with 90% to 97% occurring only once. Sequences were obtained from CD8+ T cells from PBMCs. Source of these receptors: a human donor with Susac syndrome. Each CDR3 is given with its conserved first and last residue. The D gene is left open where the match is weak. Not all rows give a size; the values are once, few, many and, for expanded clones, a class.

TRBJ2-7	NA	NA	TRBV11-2	TGTGCCAGCAGCTCGCGGGACTTCACACCGAGGCAGTACTTC	CASSSRDFTPRQYF
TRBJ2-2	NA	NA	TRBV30	TGTGCCTGGAGTGGTACCAGGGGGAACACCGGGGAGCTGTTTTTT	CAWSGTRGNTGELFF
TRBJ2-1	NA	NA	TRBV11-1	TGTGCCAGCAGCTTAGAGAGGGCGTACAATGAGCAGTTCTTC	CASSLERAYNEQFF
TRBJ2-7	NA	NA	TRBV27	TGTGCCAGCAGTTCCGTGTCCGGTCTCAATTATCATGAGCAGTACTTC	CASSSVSGLNYHEQYF
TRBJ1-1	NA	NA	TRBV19	TGTGCCAGTAGTATAGGGGCGGGCACTGAAGCTTTCTTT	CASSIGAGTEAFF
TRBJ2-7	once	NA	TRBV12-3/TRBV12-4	TGTGCCAGCAGCGGCCACACCTTCTTTGTAGGCTCCTACGAGCAGTACTTC	CASSGHTFFVGSYEQYF
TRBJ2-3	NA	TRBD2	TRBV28	TGTGCCAGCAGTTCGCCCGGGGGGACAGATACGCAGTATTTT	CASSSPGGTDTQYF
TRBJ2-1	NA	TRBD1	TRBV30	TGTGCCTGGGAACCGGGACAGGGTTACAATGAGCAGTTCTTC	CAWEPGQGYNEQFF
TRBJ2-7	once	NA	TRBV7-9	TGTGCCAGCAGTGGGATCCGGGACCTAACCTACGAGCAGTACTTC	CASSGIRDLTYEQYF
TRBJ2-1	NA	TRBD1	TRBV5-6	TGTGCCAGCAGCTGGGGACAGATCACCTACAATGAGCAGTTCTTC	CASSWGQITYNEQFF
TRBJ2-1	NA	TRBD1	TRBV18	TGTGCCAGCTCACCGAACTCCGGGACAGGGTTGCAGGAGCAGTTCTTC	CASSPNSGTGLQEQFF
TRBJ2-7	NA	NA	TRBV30	TGTGCCTGGAGGTACCGACCGACAAGCCGAACGTACGAGCAGTACTTC	CAWRYRPTSRTYEQYF
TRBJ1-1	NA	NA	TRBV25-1	TGTGCCAGCAGTCAGGGAAGTACTGAAGCTTTCTTT	CASSQGSTEAFF
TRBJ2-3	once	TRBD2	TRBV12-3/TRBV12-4	TGTGCCAGCAGTTTAGGCGGGGGGATAACAGATACGCAGTATTTT	CASSLGGGITDTQYF
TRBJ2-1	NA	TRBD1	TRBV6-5	TGTGCCAGCAGTCAACCCCGGGACAGGGGCGGGCAGTTCTTC	CASSQPRDRGGQFF
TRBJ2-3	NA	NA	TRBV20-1	TGCAGTGCTGACCTCCGGGGACCAGATACGCAGTATTTT	CSADLRGPDTQYF
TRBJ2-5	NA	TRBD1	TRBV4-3	TGCGCCAGCAGCCGAGGACAGGGAACTGCGGAGACCCAGTACTTC	CASSRGQGTAETQYF
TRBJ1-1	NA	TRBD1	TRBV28	TGTGCCAGCTCCTGGGGGACAGGGGGCAATCCAACTGAAGCTTTCTTT	CASSWGTGGNPTEAFF
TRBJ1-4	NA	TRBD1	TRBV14	TGTGCCAGCAGCCGGGGACAGAATGAAAAACTGTTTTTT	CASSRGQNEKLFF
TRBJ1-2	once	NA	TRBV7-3	TGTGCCAGCAGCTTAACTCGCCAGGGGAACGGCTACACCTTC	CASSLTRQGNGYTF
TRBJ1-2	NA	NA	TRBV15	TGTGCCACCAGCAGGGCTCGGGGCTATGGCTACACCTTC	CATSRARGYGYTF
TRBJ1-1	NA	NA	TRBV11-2	TGTGCCAGCAGCTCCCGGGGGGGCGGAGCTTTCTTT	CASSSRGGGAFF
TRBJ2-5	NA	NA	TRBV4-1	TGCGCCAGCAGCCAAGATAGGGGGAGAGAGACCCAGTACTTC	CASSQDRGRETQYF
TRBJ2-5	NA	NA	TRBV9	TGTGCCAGCAGCGTAAGGAGGGAAGGAGAGACCCAGTACTTC	CASSVRREGETQYF
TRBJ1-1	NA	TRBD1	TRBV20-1	TGCAGTGCTAAGGGACGCAGGGGGATGAACACTGAAGCTTTCTTT	CSAKGRRGMNTEAFF
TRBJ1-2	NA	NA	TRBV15	TGTGCCACCAGCAGAAACGTCCGGGACCCCGGGTACACCTTC	CATSRNVRDPGYTF
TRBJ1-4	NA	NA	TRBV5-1	TGCGCCAGCAGCCGGAGTGGGGATGAAAAACTGTTTTTT	CASSRSGDEKLFF
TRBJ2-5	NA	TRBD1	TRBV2	TGTGCCAGCAGTGGGACAGGGGGCCACTTCCAAGAGACCCAGTACTTC	CASSGTGGHFQETQYF
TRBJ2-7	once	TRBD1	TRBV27	TGTGCCAGCAGTACAGGGGGCCGCGAGCAGTACTTC	CASSTGGREQYF
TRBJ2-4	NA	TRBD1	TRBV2	TGTGCCAGCAGACCTTCCGAGGGGGCCGTAACCTCGGTAGCCAAAAACATTCAGTACTTC	CASRPSEGAVTSVAKNIQYF